Listed here is a single T cell receptor beta chain. The CDR3 consists of 13 residues. The germline V gene has CDR1 SGHVS and CDR2 FQNEAQ. V was pared by 2 bases and J by 5 bases, with 9 bases between. The data were obtained in a study of technical replicates of blood from a few donors. The repertoire was sequenced with immunoSEQ multiplex PCR; TCRdb's copy has only in-frame clones and lacks some. The sample lists more than 95,000 clones, 95% occurring once. The specimen was T cells isolated from PBMCs. This chain connects TRBV7-8 to TRBJ1-1; the D gene is possibly TRBD1 (6 bases). The sequence came from a human donor in good health. CDR3 bases: TGTGCCAGCAGCTTACCAGGGGCTACTGAAGCTTTCTTT. Its translation: CASSLPGATEAFF.